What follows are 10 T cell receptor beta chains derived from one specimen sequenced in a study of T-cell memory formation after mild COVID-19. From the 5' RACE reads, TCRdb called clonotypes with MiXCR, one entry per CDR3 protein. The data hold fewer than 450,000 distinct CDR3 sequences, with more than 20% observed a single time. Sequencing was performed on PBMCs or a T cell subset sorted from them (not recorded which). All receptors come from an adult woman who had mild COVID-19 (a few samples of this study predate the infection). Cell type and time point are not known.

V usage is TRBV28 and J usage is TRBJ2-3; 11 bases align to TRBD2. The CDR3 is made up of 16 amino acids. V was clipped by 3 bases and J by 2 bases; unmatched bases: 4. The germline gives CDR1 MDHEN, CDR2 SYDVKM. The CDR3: CASSLTSGTNTDTQYF. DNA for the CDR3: TGTGCCAGCAGTTTGACTAGCGGGACCAACACAGATACGCAGTATTTT. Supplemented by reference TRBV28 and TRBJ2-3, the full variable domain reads DVKVTQSSRYLVKRTGEKVFLECVQDMDHENMFWYRQDPGLGLRLIYFSYDVKMKEKGDIPEGYSVSREKKERFSLILESASTNQTSMYLCASSLTSGTNTDTQYFGPGTRLTVL.

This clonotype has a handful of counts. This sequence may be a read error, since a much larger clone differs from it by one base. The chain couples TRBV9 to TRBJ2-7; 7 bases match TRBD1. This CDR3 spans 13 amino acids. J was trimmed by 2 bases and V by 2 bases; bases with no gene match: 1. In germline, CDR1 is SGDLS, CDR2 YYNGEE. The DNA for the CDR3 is TGTGCCAGCAGCGTCGGGACAGCCTACGAGCAGTACTTC. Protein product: CASSVGTAYEQYF.

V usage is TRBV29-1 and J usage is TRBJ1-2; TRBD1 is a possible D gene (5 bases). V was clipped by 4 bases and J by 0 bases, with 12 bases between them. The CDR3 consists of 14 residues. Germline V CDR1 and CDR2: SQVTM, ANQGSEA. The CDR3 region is CSVAPRQSNYGYTF. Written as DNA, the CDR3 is TGCAGCGTTGCCCCTCGACAGTCTAACTATGGCTACACCTTC.

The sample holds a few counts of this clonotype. The CDR3 DNA reads as TGCGCCAGCAGCTTAGAGGGCCCGACAGATACGCAGTATTTT. The encoded protein is CASSLEGPTDTQYF. The chain recombines TRBV5-1 with TRBJ2-3; tentatively, D is TRBD2 (5 bases). V gave up 2 bases and J gave up 3 bases, with 10 bases separating them. The CDR3 is made up of 14 amino acids. CDR1 is SGHRS, CDR2 YFSETQ, per germline.

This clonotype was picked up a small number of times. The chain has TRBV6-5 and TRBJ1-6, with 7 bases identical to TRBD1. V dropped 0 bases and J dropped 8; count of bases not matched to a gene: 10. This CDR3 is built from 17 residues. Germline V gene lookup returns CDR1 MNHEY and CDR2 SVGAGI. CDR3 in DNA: TGTGCCAGCAGTTACTCGATTGAGGGGGCGAGGTATTCACCCCTCCACTTT. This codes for CASSYSIEGARYSPLHF.

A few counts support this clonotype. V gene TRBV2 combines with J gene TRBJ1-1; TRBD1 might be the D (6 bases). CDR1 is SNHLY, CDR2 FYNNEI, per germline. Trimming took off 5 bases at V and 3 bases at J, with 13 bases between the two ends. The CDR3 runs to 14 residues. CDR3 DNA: TGTGCCAGCAGTAAGCGGGGGCCGGACACTGAAGCTTTCTTT. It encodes CASSKRGPDTEAFF.

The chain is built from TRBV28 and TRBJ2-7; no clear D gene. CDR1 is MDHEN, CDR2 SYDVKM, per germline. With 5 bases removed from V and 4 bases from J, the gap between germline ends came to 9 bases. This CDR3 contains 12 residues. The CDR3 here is CASSPMLYEQYF. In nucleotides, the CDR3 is TGTGCCAGCAGTCCGATGTTGTACGAGCAGTACTTC.

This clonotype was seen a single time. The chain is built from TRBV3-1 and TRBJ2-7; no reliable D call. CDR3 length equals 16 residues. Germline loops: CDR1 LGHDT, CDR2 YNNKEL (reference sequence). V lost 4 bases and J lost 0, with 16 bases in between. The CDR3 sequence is CASSPPLGYSSYEQYF. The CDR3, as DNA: TGTGCCAGCAGCCCGCCCTTAGGATACAGCTCCTACGAGCAGTACTTC.

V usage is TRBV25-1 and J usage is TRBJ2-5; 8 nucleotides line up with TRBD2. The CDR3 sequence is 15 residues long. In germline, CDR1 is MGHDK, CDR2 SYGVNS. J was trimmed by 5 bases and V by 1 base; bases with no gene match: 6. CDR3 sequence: CASSESGGAGETQYF. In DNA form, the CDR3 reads TGTGCCAGCAGTGAATCCGGGGGGGCCGGGGAGACCCAGTACTTC. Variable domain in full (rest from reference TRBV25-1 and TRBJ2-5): EADIYQTPRYLVIGTGKKITLECSQTMGHDKMYWYQQDPGMELHLIHYSYGVNSTEKGDLSSESTVSRIRTEHFPLTLESARPSHTSQYLCASSESGGAGETQYFGPGTRLLVL.

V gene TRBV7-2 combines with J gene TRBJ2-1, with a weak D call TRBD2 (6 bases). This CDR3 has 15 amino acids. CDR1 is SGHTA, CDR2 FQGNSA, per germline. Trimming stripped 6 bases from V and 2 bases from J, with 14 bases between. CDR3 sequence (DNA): TGTGCCAGCAGGAGCGGGCGGTCCACCTACAATGAGCAGTTCTTC. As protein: CASRSGRSTYNEQFF.